This is a list of T cell receptor beta chains from one sample in a study of neoadjuvant anti-PD-1 for oral cavity cancer. Some clones are missing from TCRdb's copy, which holds only in-frame ones; the method was immunoSEQ multiplex PCR. The sample holds fewer than 20,000 clones; roughly 78% are singletons and the top ten take 2.6%. Sequenced material: PBMCs, taken before nivolumab (anti-PD-1) treatment. These TCRs come from a person between 40 and 80 years old with oral cavity squamous cell carcinoma. Each CDR3 is given with its conserved first and last residue. The D gene is left open where the match is weak. Clone size appears in some rows only: once, few, many, or a class for an expanded clone.

j_gene,d_gene,abundance,v_gene,CDR3aa,CDR3nt
TRBJ2-1,-,-,TRBV21-1,CASSHLDRGEPHVRTYNEQFF,TGTGCCAGCAGCCACCTAGACCGGGGGGAACCTCATGTCCGCACATACAATGAGCAGTTCTTC
TRBJ2-1,TRBD2,-,TRBV27,CASRVGTSGNNEQFF,TGTGCCAGCAGGGTAGGGACTAGCGGAAACAATGAGCAGTTCTTC
TRBJ2-1,TRBD2,-,TRBV30,CAWRATSGLGEQFF,TGTGCCTGGAGGGCGACTAGCGGGTTGGGTGAGCAGTTCTTC
TRBJ2-1,TRBD2,-,TRBV15,CATSRLIGGAHEQFF,TGTGCCACCAGCAGATTGATCGGGGGGGCCCATGAGCAGTTCTTC
TRBJ2-3,-,-,TRBV5-4,CASSLDGQSSYTQYF,TGTGCCAGCAGCTTGGATGGCCAGTCCAGTTATACGCAGTATTTT
TRBJ2-3,-,-,TRBV7-9,CASSQWANTDTQYF,TGTGCCAGCAGCCAATGGGCCAACACAGATACGCAGTATTTT
TRBJ2-3,TRBD2,-,TRBV4-1,CASSQDSSGRVTDTQYF,TGCGCCAGCAGCCAAGATTCTAGCGGGAGGGTAACAGATACGCAGTATTTT
TRBJ1-1,-,-,TRBV14,CASSQQTVAGTEAFF,TGTGCCAGCAGCCAACAGACCGTGGCGGGGACTGAAGCTTTCTTT
TRBJ1-1,-,-,TRBV15,CATSRDQGRTEAFF,TGTGCCACCAGCAGAGATCAGGGGCGAACTGAAGCTTTCTTT
TRBJ1-3,-,-,TRBV11-2,CASSPGRGNTIYF,TGTGCCAGCAGCCCAGGAAGAGGAAACACCATATATTTT
TRBJ1-3,-,-,TRBV4-1,CASSQGGTGNTIYF,TGCGCCAGCAGCCAAGGGGGAACTGGAAACACCATATATTTT
TRBJ1-2,-,-,TRBV28,CASSLPATAGGYTF,TGTGCCAGCAGTTTGCCGGCCACGGCGGGTGGCTACACCTTC
TRBJ1-2,TRBD1,-,TRBV30,CAWSPPWDRGLGGYTF,TGTGCCTGGAGTCCCCCGTGGGACAGGGGGCTCGGGGGCTACACCTTC
TRBJ1-2,-,-,TRBV29-1,CSVHPLLMSRADNGYTF,TGCAGCGTCCACCCCCTCCTAATGAGTAGGGCCGACAATGGCTACACCTTC
TRBJ2-3,-,-,TRBV5-8,CASSLRGLERTITDTQYF,TGTGCCAGCAGCTTGAGGGGCCTCGAACGTACAATCACAGATACGCAGTATTTT
TRBJ2-1,TRBD1,-,TRBV2,CASRYRDRANEQFF,TGTGCCAGCAGATATCGGGACAGGGCGAATGAGCAGTTCTTC
TRBJ2-1,-,-,TRBV6-4,CASSGGPQDEQFF,TGTGCCAGCTCGGGCGGCCCTCAGGATGAGCAGTTCTTC
TRBJ2-1,TRBD1,-,TRBV5-1,CASNSGQGIEQFF,TGCGCCAGCAACTCGGGACAGGGAATTGAGCAGTTCTTC
TRBJ1-1,-,-,TRBV2,CASSEAPANTEAFF,TGTGCCAGCAGTGAAGCCCCGGCGAACACTGAAGCTTTCTTT
TRBJ1-3,TRBD1,-,TRBV7-6,CASSQTGLRSGNTIYF,TGTGCCAGCAGCCAGACAGGGCTACGCTCTGGAAACACCATATATTTT
TRBJ1-6,-,few,TRBV23-1,CASSQLGMSSYNSPLHF,TGCGCCAGCAGTCAATTGGGGATGAGCTCCTATAATTCACCCCTCCACTTT
TRBJ2-1,TRBD2,-,TRBV27,CASTVGGTISSYNEQFF,TGTGCCAGCACAGTGGGGGGGACCATCTCCTCCTACAATGAGCAGTTCTTC
TRBJ1-2,-,-,TRBV2,CASSEWVYGYTF,TGTGCCAGCAGTGAATGGGTCTATGGCTACACCTTC
TRBJ1-3,TRBD1,-,TRBV9,CASSSGGYENTIYF,TGTGCCAGCAGTTCAGGGGGCTATGAAAACACCATATATTTT
TRBJ1-2,-,few,TRBV5-1,CASSLDFRVGRVGGYTF,TGCGCCAGCAGCTTGGATTTTCGGGTTGGCAGGGTCGGAGGCTACACCTTC
TRBJ2-4,TRBD1,-,TRBV4-2,CASSPHQSQGENIQYF,TGTGCCAGCAGCCCACATCAGTCCCAGGGGGAAAATATTCAGTACTTC
TRBJ2-2,TRBD1,-,TRBV27,CASSRDRATFEPTGELFF,TGTGCCAGCAGCCGGGACAGGGCTACCTTCGAGCCCACCGGGGAGCTGTTTTTT
TRBJ2-3,-,-,TRBV5-4,CASSFFPSSSTDTQYF,TGTGCCAGCAGCTTTTTCCCTAGCTCTAGCACAGATACGCAGTATTTT
TRBJ1-5,TRBD1,few,TRBV27,CASSLAPGQGFQPQHF,TGTGCCAGCAGTCTAGCACCGGGACAGGGATTTCAGCCCCAGCATTTT
TRBJ2-1,-,-,TRBV5-4,CATAPGNTYNEQFF,TGTGCCACCGCCCCGGGGAATACCTACAATGAGCAGTTCTTC
TRBJ2-3,-,-,TRBV10-3,CAISRESTDTQYF,TGTGCCATCAGCAGGGAAAGCACAGATACGCAGTATTTT
TRBJ2-2,TRBD1,-,TRBV29-1,CSVPDRGSAGELFF,TGCAGCGTACCCGACAGGGGTAGCGCCGGGGAGCTGTTTTTT
TRBJ2-3,-,-,TRBV19,CASNRDRITDTQYF,TGTGCCAGTAACCGTGACAGGATAACAGATACGCAGTATTTT
TRBJ1-2,TRBD1,-,TRBV19,CASSIGTDYGYTF,TGTGCCAGTAGCATCGGGACAGACTATGGCTACACCTTC
TRBJ2-7,TRBD2,-,TRBV4-1,CASSQGGGLAGGTQYF,TGCGCCAGCAGCCAAGGGGGCGGGCTAGCGGGAGGCACGCAGTACTTC
TRBJ2-1,TRBD2,-,TRBV9,CASSATSGSIREQFF,TGTGCCAGCAGTGCGACTAGCGGGAGCATACGTGAGCAGTTCTTC
TRBJ2-6,TRBD1,-,TRBV5-1,CASKNRGPSGANVLTF,TGCGCCAGCAAAAACAGGGGGCCGTCTGGGGCCAACGTCCTGACTTTC
TRBJ1-6,-,-,TRBV13,CASSRTGTLRDNSPLHF,TGTGCCAGCAGCCGGACCGGGACCCTTCGTGATAATTCACCCCTCCACTTT
TRBJ1-6,-,-,TRBV27,CASSFGQLKSPLHF,TGTGCCAGCAGTTTTGGGCAGCTAAAATCACCCCTCCACTTT
TRBJ2-7,TRBD2,-,TRBV7-8,CASSRKRRLAGESYEQYF,TGTGCCAGCAGTCGCAAACGCCGACTAGCGGGGGAGTCGTACGAGCAGTACTTC
TRBJ1-3,-,-,TRBV11-1,CASSLGTESSGNTIYF,TGTGCCAGCAGCTTAGGGACCGAAAGCTCTGGAAACACCATATATTTT
TRBJ1-2,TRBD1,-,TRBV25-1,CASTTGEAYGYTF,TGTGCCAGCACAACAGGGGAGGCCTATGGCTACACCTTC
TRBJ2-2,-,-,TRBV5-6,CASSLPTHTGELFF,TGTGCCAGCAGCTTGCCCACCCACACCGGGGAGCTGTTTTTT
TRBJ1-2,-,few,TRBV19,CASSTRTQRRYGYTF,TGTGCCAGTAGTACCCGGACCCAGCGACGGTATGGCTACACCTTC
TRBJ2-3,-,-,TRBV7-6,CASSYGPMNTDTQYF,TGTGCCAGCAGCTACGGACCGATGAACACAGATACGCAGTATTTT
TRBJ1-2,-,-,TRBV6-5,CASSSPPGDYGYTF,TGTGCCAGCAGTTCCCCGCCGGGCGACTATGGCTACACCTTC